These 10 T cell receptor beta chains were sequenced from one sample in a study of post-analysis software for immune sequencing data (dated by TCRdb to 2013 to 2016). Findings and caveats that apply to the study as a whole: Patients showed significantly higher frequencies than controls for a handful of TRBV segments, among them TRBV5-6, TRBV5-1 and TRBV20-1.

The method was PCR. Reads for this sample came from an Illumina HiSeq 2500. To reduce PCR and sequencing biases, unique molecular identifiers were built into the TCR beta cDNA libraries. Through fastp at Q25 and MiXCR, TCRdb rebuilt clones from the public reads, retaining in-frame beta chains. Merged by CDR3 protein, the rows form single entries marked with the most common genes and DNA. For this sample the table gives about 820,000 distinct CDR3 sequences, of which approximately 57% were detected only once. 4.6% of the sample is held by the ten biggest clonotypes. Their cognate antigens are unknown. The sample consisted of blood. These receptors were obtained from a girl between 10 and 17 years old with multiple sclerosis.

This clonotype was picked up one time. The chain links TRBV10-3 to TRBJ2-5; the match to TRBD2 covers 9 bases. Per germline, CDR1 ENHRY and CDR2 SYGVKD. CDR3 size: 14 residues. The V and J ends lost 4 bases and 11 bases, in that order; junction bases with no gene match: 11. The CDR3, as DNA: TGTGCCATCAGTGCTGGGACTAGCTCCGTGGAGCAGTACTTC. It encodes CAISAGTSSVEQYF.

The chain uses TRBV5-1 and TRBJ1-2; 10 bases align to TRBD1. CDR3 length: 15 amino acids. With 0 bases clipped from V and 4 bases from J, the junction kept 3 bases outside the gene matches. Germline V gives CDR1 SGHRS, CDR2 YFSETQ. CDR3 sequence: CASSLDGTGAYGYTF. CDR3 nucleotide sequence: TGCGCCAGCAGCTTGGACGGGACAGGGGCCTATGGCTACACCTTC.

This chain uses TRBV11-1 with TRBJ1-2; maybe TRBD1 (6 bases). CDR1 is SGHAT and CDR2 is FQDESV in the germline V gene (reference sequence). Trimming stripped 2 bases from V and 7 bases from J, with 20 bases between. The CDR3 sequence is 16 residues long. The DNA for the CDR3 is TGTGCCAGCAGCTTACCGGGGACACCTCAGAGGTCTGGCTACACCTTC. Translation: CASSLPGTPQRSGYTF.

V and J are TRBV3-1 and TRBJ2-5, with 8 bases aligning to TRBD2. Unmatched junction bases numbered 6, after V lost 4 bases and J lost 2 bases. CDR1 is LGHDT, CDR2 YNNKEL, per germline (reference sequence). The CDR3 has 15 residues. CDR3 in DNA: TGTGCCAGCAGCCCGTCCTTAGCGGGGCAAGAGACCCAGTACTTC. This codes for CASSPSLAGQETQYF.

The chain employs TRBV10-2 and TRBJ1-5; tentatively, D is TRBD1 (6 bases). The V end was cut by 9 bases, the J end by 0 bases, with 15 bases between. Looked up from germline, CDR1 is WSHSY and CDR2 is SAAADI. The CDR3 runs 15 residues. The DNA of the CDR3 is TGCGCCAGTCAAGAGGGACAAATTAGCAATCAGCCCCAGCATTTT. Its translation is CASQEGQISNQPQHF.

This clonotype was seen only a few times. This chain connects TRBV9 to TRBJ2-2; D unclear. This CDR3 contains 14 residues. Germline-derived CDR1 and CDR2 are SGDLS and YYNGEE. V was cut by 0 bases and J by 5 bases, with 8 bases left in between. CDR3: CASSVEGRTGELFF. As DNA, the CDR3 is TGTGCCAGCAGCGTAGAAGGTCGAACCGGGGAGCTGTTTTTT.

This clonotype was counted only a few times. The chain carries TRBV4-2 and TRBJ2-3, with no clear D. V was clipped by 0 bases and J by 2 bases, with 12 bases between them. This CDR3 spans 16 amino acids. In germline, CDR1 is LGHNA, CDR2 YNFKEQ. The CDR3 nucleotides are TGTGCCAGCAGCCAAGAGCGGCGACCACTCACAGATACGCAGTATTTT. Translation gives CASSQERRPLTDTQYF.

The chain uses TRBV29-1 and TRBJ2-3, with unresolved D. Per germline, CDR1 SQVTM and CDR2 ANQGSEA. The CDR3 is 11 residues long. V was trimmed by 8 bases and J by 6 bases, leaving 12 bases between them. The CDR3 loop reads CSTRTLDTQYF. CDR3 coding DNA: TGCAGCACACGCACGCTTGATACGCAGTATTTT.

This rearrangement joins TRBV28 to TRBJ2-6; no firm D call. Trimming stripped 3 bases from V and 1 base from J, with 10 bases between. Germline CDR1 MDHEN, CDR2 SYDVKM. The CDR3 contains 16 residues. The CDR3 loop reads CASSFLDGSGANVLTF. The CDR3 coding sequence is TGTGCCAGCAGTTTCCTTGACGGGTCTGGGGCCAACGTCCTGACTTTC. Combining the CDR3 with reference TRBV28 and TRBJ2-6 gives the whole variable domain DVKVTQSSRYLVKRTGEKVFLECVQDMDHENMFWYRQDPGLGLRLIYFSYDVKMKEKGDIPEGYSVSREKKERFSLILESASTNQTSMYLCASSFLDGSGANVLTFGAGSRLTVL.

This clonotype was seen only a few times. The chain combines TRBV6-5 with TRBJ1-5; a weak D match, TRBD1 (6 bases). The V end was cut by 4 bases, the J end by 1 base, with 8 bases between. The germline gives CDR1 MNHEY, CDR2 SVGAGI. The length of the CDR3 is 14 residues. This CDR3 is CASSSGGSNQPQHF. CDR3 nucleotide sequence: TGTGCCAGCAGTTCGGGGGGCAGCAATCAGCCCCAGCATTTT.